Here is one T cell receptor beta chain with its context. Its antigen is unidentified. Patients who underwent sequencing had shown CD8+CD57+ cell expansion by flow cytometry. Patients uniformly had severe acquired aplastic anemia. The blood sampling took place in patients who had so far received no therapy. Researchers used genomic DNA as the template to profile TCR beta VDJ and CDR3. TCRdb independently ran MiXCR on the reads; one entry per CDR3 protein. The table includes 450,000 to 550,000 distinct CDR3 sequences, around 30% detected once. This entry is derived from a study of CD8+CD57+ T cells in acquired aplastic anemia. On the study more broadly: Sorted CD4+ and CD8+ cells yielded DNA averaging approximately 3 ug.

The V gene's germline CDR1 is MNHEY and CDR2 SMNVEV (reference sequence). The CDR3 contains 15 residues. Trimming took 2 bases from V and 5 from J, leaving 13 bases between them. Study-wide results and limits: Controls and patients did not differ significantly in CD8+ Simpson's diversity.

This receptor was taken from a human donor with aplastic anemia. The chain employs TRBV27 and TRBJ2-1; possibly TRBD1 or TRBD2 for D (6 bases each). Input material: sorted CD4+, CD8+, or CD8+CD57+ T cells (not recorded which) from PBMCs. The CDR3 DNA is TGTGCCAGCAGTTTAGGACGGGGGCTACACAATGAGCAGTTCTTC. The encoded protein is CASSLGRGLHNEQFF.